This T cell receptor (beta chain) emerged from a study of beta chain features in type 1 diabetes. The isolated RNA, all of it, was reverse transcribed, so expressed TCRB transcripts were what got sequenced. The assay was immunoSEQ multiplex PCR, and TCRdb's table has in-frame clones only and misses some. The sample holds approximately 300,000 clones, 9.5% to 12% seen once. This clone has more than one count but fewer than ten. The antigen remains undetermined. This same CDR3 is encoded by further DNA sequences in the sample. Study-wide findings and caveats: Whether HLA type influences TCRB rearrangement remained unresolved here.

The V end was cut by 5 bases, the J end by 2 bases, with 12 bases between. In germline, CDR1 is MNHEY, CDR2 SMNVEV (reference sequence). The CDR3 is 14 amino acids. The TCR sequence derives from a woman under 40 in good health. The chain carries TRBV27 and TRBJ2-5; no reliable D call. Sequencing was carried out using naive CD4+ T cells from blood. The CDR3 bases are TGTGCCAGCAGTCTTTCCCGGTTACAAGAGACCCAGTACTTC. It is translated as CASSLSRLQETQYF.